One T cell receptor beta chain is described in this entry. Sorting defined naive CD4+ as CD4+CD8-CD45RO-CD45RA+ and naive CD8+ as CD8+CD4-CD45RA+CD27bright. There are 19 residues in the CDR3. The entry originates in a study of healthy donors' naive CD4 and CD8 T cells. Starting from roughly 0.45 ug of total RNA, TCR libraries were made with linear amplification. TCRdb analysed the reads with MiXCR anew, one entry per CDR3 protein. The sample has approximately 200,000 distinct CDR3 sequences, 74% seen once. The clonotype originates from a pool of human donors in good health; the sample pools cells from several healthy donors. V usage is TRBV12-3 or TRBV12-4 and J usage is TRBJ2-1; 14 bases line up with TRBD2. The sample taken for sequencing was naive CD4+ and CD8+ T cells sorted from blood, pooled from several donors. CDR3 nucleotides: TGTGCTAGTGGTTTTTCAGGGACTAGCGGGGGCCGAGAGGGGAATGAGCAGTTCTTC. Translated: CASGFSGTSGGREGNEQFF.